Sequencing of this TCR beta chain was carried out in a study of human T cells and chemical hapten exposure. In the study overall: Affected patients, primarily female, had alopecia areata, totalis or universalis.

After removal of 5 bases from V and 0 bases from J, the junction contained 16 bases not matched to a gene. CDR3 length: 19 amino acids. Germline V gives CDR1 SGHVS, CDR2 FQNEAQ. This clonotype was found many times. The antigen is not known. The library tagged each cDNA molecule with unique molecular identifiers. One entry per CDR3 protein, called by TCRdb with MiXCR from the RACE reads. The table lists about 340,000 distinct CDR3 sequences, under 8% of them singletons. Overall study findings and caveats: Those TCRs sitting above 1 in 1000 frequency stayed the same with DPC sensitization.

Specified time point: patch test 1, 2 weeks after DPC sensitization. Treatment noted: therapeutic diphenylcyclopropenone sensitization with weekly scalp DPC. The sequences come from whole blood, collected in connection with sensitization to the hapten diphenylcyclopropenone (DPC). This clonotype was sampled from a woman in her late teens or twenties with alopecia areata. Some clones in this sample may be carry-over from other donors' samples. The chain employs TRBV7-8 and TRBJ2-3, with TRBD2 identical over 8 bases. CDR3 protein: CASSPYRVAGGISTDTQYF. The CDR3 coding sequence is TGTGCCAGCAGCCCTTACCGTGTGGCGGGGGGCATAAGCACAGATACGCAGTATTTT.